The next 28 T cell receptor beta chains were all read from a single sample in a study of blood T cell repertoires in COVID-19. Method: immunoSEQ multiplex PCR; TCRdb's copy keeps in-frame clones and lacks some. The repertoire holds approximately 99,000 clones, roughly 84% seen once, with around 2% in the top ten. The specimen sequenced was peripheral blood. These receptors came from a man in his 70s with active or convalescent COVID-19.

This sequence joins TRBV10-3 and TRBJ2-5; possibly TRBD1 for D (6 bases). Germline CDR1 reads ENHRY; CDR2 reads SYGVKD. The CDR3 is 14 amino acids. The V gene lost 4 bases and the J gene lost 2 bases, with 11 bases spanning the gap. The CDR3 loop reads CAISATGNQETQYF. As DNA, the CDR3 is TGTGCCATCAGTGCTACAGGGAATCAAGAGACCCAGTACTTC.

The chain has TRBV20-1 and TRBJ1-2; possible D gene TRBD1, 5 bases. Germline V gene data show CDR1 as DFQATT and CDR2 as SNEGSKA (reference sequence). The germline V and J ends were trimmed by 3 bases and 5 bases, with 19 bases remaining between them. This CDR3 comprises 15 residues. CDR3 in amino acids: CSASRSGSGGYGYTF. DNA of the CDR3: TGCAGTGCTAGTCGTTCGGGCAGCGGGGGTTATGGCTACACCTTC.

V and J are TRBV7-9 and TRBJ1-2; D might be TRBD1 (5 bases). The CDR3 totals 15 residues. The germline CDR1 and CDR2 sequences are SEHNR and FQNEAQ (reference sequence). The V and J ends lost 2 bases and 8 bases respectively, with 18 bases between them. The CDR3 DNA reads as TGTGCCAGCAGCTTATCGGGAGGGGAGGCACAAGGCTACACCTTC. It encodes CASSLSGGEAQGYTF.

The chain has TRBV30 and TRBJ1-1; D might be TRBD1 (5 bases). There are 13 residues in the CDR3. Germline CDR1 is GTSNPN and CDR2 is SVGIG (reference sequence). The V and J ends lost 1 base and 2 bases respectively, with 8 bases between them. CDR3 amino acids: CAWSETVNTEAFF. In nucleotides, the CDR3 is TGTGCCTGGAGTGAGACAGTAAACACTGAAGCTTTCTTT.

This clone was observed a few times. The sample carries other DNA sequences with the same CDR3. The V call is TRBV28, the J call TRBJ1-3; the match to TRBD1 covers 7 bases. Germline CDR1 reads MDHEN; CDR2 reads SYDVKM. This CDR3 comprises 14 residues. V was clipped by 8 bases and J by 0 bases; unmatched bases: 4. The CDR3 region is CASRGQHSGNTIYF. CDR3 coding DNA: TGTGCCAGCCGGGGACAGCACTCTGGAAACACCATATATTTT.

The chain has TRBV19 and TRBJ1-2; D not certain. The CDR3 covers 16 residues. V was cut by 3 bases and J by 6 bases, with 20 bases left in between. The germline CDR1 and CDR2 sequences are LNHDA and SQIVND (reference sequence). In DNA, the CDR3 is TGTGCCAGTAGTATGGAGGCAGTTGTCTTGGCGGATGGCTACACCTTC. Encoded protein: CASSMEAVVLADGYTF.

The chain couples TRBV4-3 to TRBJ2-3; maybe TRBD2 (5 bases). Germline V lookup: CDR1 LGHNA, CDR2 YSLEER. The CDR3 has 17 amino acids. V was shortened by 0 bases and J by 3 bases, with 16 bases between the two germline ends. The CDR3 here is CASSQDRVGVGTDTQYF. The CDR3 nucleotides are TGCGCCAGCAGCCAAGATCGGGTCGGGGTAGGTACAGATACGCAGTATTTT.

This sequence joins TRBV3-1 (or the pseudogene TRBV3-2) and TRBJ1-1; perhaps TRBD1 as D (6 bases). The CDR3 sequence is 12 residues long. CDR1 and CDR2 (germline): LGHDT, YNNKEL (reference sequence). Trimming took off 0 bases at V and 11 bases at J, with 10 bases between the two ends. The CDR3 sequence: CASSQDQRGAFF. DNA for the CDR3: TGTGCCAGCAGCCAAGATCAAAGGGGGGCTTTCTTT.

The chain recombines TRBV19 with TRBJ2-7, with a possible D match to TRBD1 (6 bases). Trimming took 6 bases from V and 2 from J, leaving 14 bases between them. There are 14 residues in the CDR3. Germline V gene data show CDR1 as LNHDA and CDR2 as SQIVND (reference sequence). The CDR3 loop is CASSKGDTAYEQYF. CDR3 coding DNA: TGTGCCAGTAGCAAGGGGGACACAGCCTACGAGCAGTACTTC.

The chain combines TRBV9 with TRBJ2-5; possible D gene TRBD2, 5 bases. The CDR3 runs to 18 residues. Germline V gives CDR1 SGDLS, CDR2 YYNGEE. Trimming removed 4 bases at V and 4 bases at J, with 26 bases between. CDR3 DNA: TGTGCCAGCAGCCCCCGCCACCTTCTAGCTAACCTGGGAGAGACCCAGTACTTC. Encoded protein: CASSPRHLLANLGETQYF.

The chain joins TRBV29-1 to TRBJ1-1; 7 bases fit TRBD1. Germline CDR1 and CDR2: SQVTM and ANQGSEA. CDR3 length equals 13 residues. Trimming removed 7 bases from V and 4 bases from J; junction bases left unmatched: 9. DNA for the CDR3: TGCAGCGATAGACAGGGATCGGGCACTGAAGCTTTCTTT. Translation gives CSDRQGSGTEAFF.

This rearrangement joins TRBV19 to TRBJ2-3, with D uncertain. CDR3 size: 13 residues. Germline lookup yields CDR1 LNHDA and CDR2 SQIVND (reference sequence). Trimming shortened V by 5 bases and J by 0 bases, and 6 bases separated the two germline ends. The CDR3 protein is CASSAQSTDTQYF. CDR3 sequence (DNA): TGTGCCAGTAGTGCACAGAGCACAGATACGCAGTATTTT.

The chain recombines TRBV2 with TRBJ1-2; D uncertain. V was cut by 5 bases and J by 4 bases, with 14 bases left in between. Germline values: CDR1 SNHLY, CDR2 FYNNEI. The CDR3 loop spans 14 amino acids. CDR3 in DNA: TGTGCCAGCAGTCGGGAGCGGGGTGCCTATGGCTACACCTTC. It codes for CASSRERGAYGYTF. Full variable domain (rest looked up from reference TRBV2 and TRBJ1-2): EPEVTQTPSHQVTQMGQEVILRCVPISNHLYFYWYRQILGQKVEFLVSFYNNEISEKSEIFDDQFSVERPDGSNFTLKIRSTKLEDSAMYFCASSRERGAYGYTFGSGTRLTVV.

The chain links TRBV5-4 to TRBJ1-2, with 9 bases aligning to TRBD1. The CDR3 covers 15 residues. Germline CDR1 SGHNT, CDR2 YYREEE (reference sequence). After removal of 0 bases from V and 6 bases from J, the junction contained 6 bases not matched to a gene. CDR3 sequence (DNA): TGTGCCAGCAGCTTGGTGACAGGGGGTTGGGATGGCTACACCTTC. This translates into CASSLVTGGWDGYTF.

Here the CDR3 reads CASRRGDYQPQHF. CDR3 DNA: TGTGCCAGCAGACGGGGGGATTATCAGCCCCAGCATTTT. The chain carries TRBV28 and TRBJ1-5; a possible D gene is TRBD1 (5 bases). Trimming pared 6 bases from V and 5 bases from J, leaving 11 bases between. The CDR3 has 13 residues. Per germline, CDR1 MDHEN and CDR2 SYDVKM.

V gene TRBV7-2 combines with J gene TRBJ2-2, with 10 bases fitting TRBD1. The CDR3 runs 16 residues. Germline trimming cut 5 bases from V and 3 bases from J; bases unmatched to any gene: 6. The germline gives CDR1 SGHTA, CDR2 FQGNSA. The CDR3, as DNA: TGTGCCAGCAGCGCGACAGGGGGCGCTTACACCGGGGAGCTGTTTTTT. This encodes CASSATGGAYTGELFF.

This clone appeared a few times. The chain recombines TRBV19 with TRBJ1-4; D is unresolved. Trimming took 7 bases from V and 1 from J, leaving 10 bases between them. The CDR3 length is 14 residues. Germline values: CDR1 LNHDA, CDR2 SQIVND (reference sequence). CDR3 in amino acids: CASIDRVTNEKLFF. CDR3 sequence (DNA): TGTGCCAGTATCGATCGGGTAACTAATGAAAAACTGTTTTTT. The entire variable domain, with the rest obtained from reference TRBV19 and TRBJ1-4, is as follows: DGGITQSPKYLFRKEGQNVTLSCEQNLNHDAMYWYRQDPGQGLRLIYYSQIVNDFQKGDIAEGYSVSREKKESFPLTVTSAQKNPTAFYLCASIDRVTNEKLFFGSGTQLSVL.

The rearrangement uses TRBV27 and TRBJ1-2; no reliable D call. Trimming cost V 6 bases and J 4 bases, with 9 bases left between them. The length of the CDR3 is 12 residues. Germline V CDR1 and CDR2: MNHEY, SMNVEV (reference sequence). This CDR3 is CASRSSSYGYTF. The CDR3 region has the DNA TGTGCCAGCAGAAGTTCCAGCTATGGCTACACCTTC.

The gene calls are TRBV6-5 and TRBJ1-2, with TRBD1 as a possible D gene (6 bases). Germline V gene sequence: CDR1 MNHEY, CDR2 SVGAGI. V was shortened by 4 bases and J by 1 base, with 13 bases between the two germline ends. CDR3 length: 15 amino acids. Written as DNA, the CDR3 is TGTGCCAGCAGTTCCCCCGGACAGAATAACTATGGCTACACCTTC. Its protein is CASSSPGQNNYGYTF.

The chain carries TRBV19 and TRBJ1-3; TRBD1 is a possible D gene (6 bases). Germline values: CDR1 LNHDA, CDR2 SQIVND (reference sequence). This CDR3 has 14 residues. V was cut by 7 bases and J by 2 bases, with 12 bases left in between. The CDR3 sequence: CASTGDPPGNTIYF. As DNA, the CDR3 is TGTGCCAGTACAGGGGACCCTCCTGGAAACACCATATATTTT. The entire variable domain, with the rest obtained from reference TRBV19 and TRBJ1-3, is as follows: DGGITQSPKYLFRKEGQNVTLSCEQNLNHDAMYWYRQDPGQGLRLIYYSQIVNDFQKGDIAEGYSVSREKKESFPLTVTSAQKNPTAFYLCASTGDPPGNTIYFGEGSWLTVV.

CDR3 sequence: CASSLVGAGGPGRTGELFF. CDR3 in DNA: TGCGCCAGCAGCTTGGTTGGAGCGGGGGGGCCGGGCCGCACCGGGGAGCTGTTTTTT. The rearrangement links TRBV5-1 to TRBJ2-2; 10 bases map to TRBD2. This CDR3 contains 19 residues. The germline V gene encodes CDR1 SGHRS and CDR2 YFSETQ. V shed 0 bases, J shed 4 bases, and the junction held 12 bases outside the gene matches.

This chain uses TRBV15 with TRBJ2-5; D unresolved. The CDR3 has 12 amino acids. Trimming took 2 bases from V and 5 from J, leaving 6 bases between them. CDR1 LNHNV and CDR2 YYDKDF come from the germline V gene (reference sequence). DNA of the CDR3: TGTGCCACCAGCAGATCGGAGGAGACCCAGTACTTC. The encoded protein is CATSRSEETQYF.

This chain links TRBV7-3 with TRBJ2-2; D perhaps matches TRBD1 (7 bases). V was shortened by 0 bases and J by 5 bases, with 16 bases between the two germline ends. The CDR3 sequence is 17 residues long. The germline gives CDR1 SGHTA, CDR2 FQGTGA. CDR3 amino acids: CASSLTGGTVLTGELFF. In nucleotides, the CDR3 is TGTGCCAGCAGCTTAACAGGCGGGACAGTGCTGACCGGGGAGCTGTTTTTT. The variable domain in full, with the rest retrieved from reference TRBV7-3 and TRBJ2-2, is GAGVSQTPSNKVTEKGKYVELRCDPISGHTALYWYRQSLGQGPEFLIYFQGTGAADDSGLPNDRFFAVRPEGSVSTLKIQRTERGDSAVYLCASSLTGGTVLTGELFFGEGSRLTVL.

J is TRBJ2-3 and V is TRBV7-2; 7 nucleotides match TRBD2. The length of the CDR3 is 16 residues. The germline CDR1 and CDR2 sequences are SGHTA and FQGNSA. V dropped 5 bases and J dropped 0; count of bases not matched to a gene: 8. Written as DNA, the CDR3 is TGTGCCAGCAGCACCCCCTTGCGGGGGAGCACAGATACGCAGTATTTT. It specifies CASSTPLRGSTDTQYF.

V is TRBV5-4 and J is TRBJ1-1; the D gene is possibly TRBD1 (5 bases). The germline V gene has CDR1 SGHNT and CDR2 YYREEE (reference sequence). V lost 4 bases to trimming and J lost 0 bases, with 13 bases between them. This CDR3 comprises 15 residues. Written as DNA, the CDR3 is TGTGCCAGCAGCCCCAGACAGAGCATGAACACTGAAGCTTTCTTT. Translation: CASSPRQSMNTEAFF.

The chain recombines TRBV4-1 with TRBJ2-5; maybe TRBD1 (5 bases). V shed 1 base and J shed 3 bases, with 12 bases lying between them. This CDR3 spans 15 amino acids. Germline assignment: CDR1 MGHRA and CDR2 YSYEKL. Here the CDR3 reads CASSQAGLKEETQYF. CDR3 nucleotide sequence: TGCGCCAGCAGCCAAGCAGGGTTGAAGGAAGAGACCCAGTACTTC.

The CDR3 here is CASSLDRVESYEQYF. The CDR3 DNA follows: TGTGCCAGCAGCTTAGACAGGGTAGAGTCCTACGAGCAGTACTTC. The chain recombines TRBV11-2 with TRBJ2-7; perhaps TRBD1 as D (5 bases). Per the germline V gene, CDR1 is SGHAT and CDR2 is FQNNGV. V was shortened by 0 bases and J by 1 base, with 10 bases between the two germline ends. This CDR3 spans 15 amino acids.

The chain couples TRBV24-1 to TRBJ2-1, with D hard to call. This CDR3 is 15 amino acids long. CDR1 is KGHDR, CDR2 SFDVKD, per germline. Trimming took 3 bases from V and 7 from J, leaving 15 bases between them. The CDR3 region is CATSDPDTPGNEQFF. The CDR3 DNA reads TGTGCCACCAGTGATCCCGACACCCCCGGTAATGAGCAGTTCTTC.